The present TCR beta chain was sequenced within a study of CD8 T cells in ankylosing spondylitis. General observations from the study: Matched ankylosing spondylitis synovial fluid reportedly showed significant enrichment of disease-linked clones. Earlier authors reported some of these motif variants in reactive arthritis synovial fluid and blood. CD8+ disease-linked clones were present at relatively low frequencies in blood. Roughly eight highly homologous variants made up a TCR beta motif that seemed to typify ankylosing spondylitis blood.

At least ten counts were recorded for this clonotype. Antigen unknown. Quantitative molecular-barcoded 5'-RACE generated the TCR beta libraries. TCRdb re-derived calls from the 5' RACE reads in MiXCR, one entry per CDR3 protein. The data hold about 460,000 distinct CDR3 sequences, with under 5.5% observed a single time. The CDR3 consists of 13 residues. V lost 3 bases and J lost 6, with 11 bases in between. Sample: blood, either unsorted or a sorted T cell fraction (not recorded which). The V gene is TRBV12-3 or TRBV12-4, the J gene TRBJ1-1, with unresolved D. The origin of this receptor is a male donor with ankylosing spondylitis. DNA of the CDR3: TGTGCCAGCAGTTTGTTGTGGTCCCCTGAAGCTTTCTTT. Amino acid sequence: CASSLLWSPEAFF.